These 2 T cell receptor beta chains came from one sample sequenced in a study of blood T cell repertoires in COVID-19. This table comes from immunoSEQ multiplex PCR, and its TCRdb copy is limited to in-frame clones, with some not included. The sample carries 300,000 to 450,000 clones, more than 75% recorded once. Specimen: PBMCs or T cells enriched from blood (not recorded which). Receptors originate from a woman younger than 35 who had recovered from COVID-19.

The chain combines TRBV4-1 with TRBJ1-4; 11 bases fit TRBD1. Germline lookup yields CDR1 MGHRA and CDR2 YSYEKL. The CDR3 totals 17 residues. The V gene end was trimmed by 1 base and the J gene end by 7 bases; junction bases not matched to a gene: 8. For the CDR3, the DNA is TGCGCCAGCAGCCAAGGGACAGGGGGCGGTAGCGTTGAAAAACTGTTTTTT. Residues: CASSQGTGGGSVEKLFF.

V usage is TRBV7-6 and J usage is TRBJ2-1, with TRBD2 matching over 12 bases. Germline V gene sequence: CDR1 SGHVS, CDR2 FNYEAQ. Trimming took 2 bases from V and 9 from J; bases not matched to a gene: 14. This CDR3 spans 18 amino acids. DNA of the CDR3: TGTGCCAGCAGCTTAAATCCTAGCGGGGGGGCCCAAGGAGGTGAGCAGTTCTTC. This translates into CASSLNPSGGAQGGEQFF.